This T cell receptor (beta chain) emerged from a study of CD8 T cells in ankylosing spondylitis. Study outcomes and limitations: For ankylosing spondylitis blood, a TCR beta motif of several highly homologous variants appeared characteristic.

On this clonotype: Its antigen remains unidentified.

V lost 7 bases, J lost 4 bases, and 9 bases lay in between. CDR1 DFQATT and CDR2 SNEGSKA come from the germline V gene (reference sequence). The CDR3 length is 11 residues. TCRdb re-derived calls from the 5' RACE reads in MiXCR, one entry per CDR3 protein. The repertoire has about 390,000 distinct CDR3 sequences, 20% to 25% of them found once; the top ten carry less than 20%. The TCR was taken from a male donor with ankylosing spondylitis. This chain connects TRBV20-1 to TRBJ2-3; D is ambiguous. Sequenced input: blood, either unsorted or a sorted T cell fraction (not recorded which). The CDR3 sequence: CSVIVSDTQYF. CDR3 DNA: TGCAGTGTTATAGTCTCAGATACGCAGTATTTT.